The 15 T cell receptor beta chains reported below all come from one sample, sequenced in a study of shared clonotypes between healthy human individuals. Only in-frame clones appear in the TCRdb table, and some are missing; sequencing was by immunoSEQ multiplex PCR. The repertoire includes over 2 million clones, under 95% of them detected once, and 0.37% sits in the top ten. What was sequenced was naive CD4+ T cells from PBMCs. The subset: CD45RA+ positively selected. The receptors here all came from a young man in good health. Some clones in this sample may be carry-over from other donors' samples.

The chain combines TRBV5-1 with TRBJ1-1; D possibly corresponds to TRBD1 (5 bases). The CDR3 is 13 residues long. Germline CDR1 reads SGHRS; CDR2 reads YFSETQ. Trimming took off 6 bases at V and 5 bases at J, with 14 bases between the two ends. In DNA, the CDR3 is TGCGCCAGCAAGGATCAGGGAGAGACTGAAGCTTTCTTT. Amino acids: CASKDQGETEAFF.

The J gene is TRBJ2-5, the V gene TRBV19; D may be TRBD2 (7 bases). The CDR3 runs 14 residues. The V end lost 5 bases, the J end lost 5 bases, and 15 bases lay between the germline ends. Germline loops: CDR1 LNHDA, CDR2 SQIVND (reference sequence). CDR3 residues: CASSESGGRETQYF. CDR3 nucleotide sequence: TGTGCCAGTAGTGAATCCGGGGGGCGCGAGACCCAGTACTTC.

This chain links TRBV10-3 with TRBJ1-4; TRBD1 matches 7 bases. V was clipped by 6 bases and J by 3 bases; unmatched bases: 13. Germline lookup yields CDR1 ENHRY and CDR2 SYGVKD. This CDR3 spans 17 amino acids. CDR3 nucleotide sequence: TGTGCCATCAGCCAGATGCCGAACAGGGGTGCTAATGAAAAACTGTTTTTT. Its protein product is CAISQMPNRGANEKLFF.

This chain links TRBV10-3 with TRBJ1-2, with a weak D call TRBD1 (6 bases). Germline CDR1 is ENHRY and CDR2 is SYGVKD. Trimming cost V 3 bases and J 8 bases, with 13 bases left between them. CDR3 length: 13 residues. CDR3 amino acids: CAISEGGGGGYTF. The CDR3 DNA is TGTGCCATCAGTGAAGGGGGAGGAGGCGGCTACACCTTC.

This chain links TRBV28 with TRBJ1-2; D is uncertain. The V end lost 1 base, the J end lost 5 bases, and 8 bases lay between the germline ends. This CDR3 spans 13 amino acids. CDR1 MDHEN and CDR2 SYDVKM come from the germline V gene. The CDR3 nucleotides read TGTGCCAGCAGTTTATCCCCGAGATATGGCTACACCTTC. Its translation is CASSLSPRYGYTF.

V gene TRBV28 combines with J gene TRBJ2-5; possible D gene TRBD2, 6 bases. The V and J ends lost 2 bases and 5 bases respectively, with 12 bases between them. The germline gives CDR1 MDHEN, CDR2 SYDVKM. This CDR3 contains 14 residues. CDR3 bases: TGTGCCAGCAGTTTAAACGGGAGCCCGGAGACCCAGTACTTC. Protein: CASSLNGSPETQYF.

The gene calls are TRBV7-9 and TRBJ2-5; unclear D gene. Trimming removed 0 bases at V and 4 bases at J, with 6 bases between. Germline V gene data show CDR1 as SEHNR and CDR2 as FQNEAQ (reference sequence). The CDR3 has 13 residues. The CDR3 DNA reads as TGTGCCAGCAGCTTAGCGGCGACAGAGACCCAGTACTTC. Residues: CASSLAATETQYF.

The rearrangement uses TRBV7-2 and TRBJ2-3, with 8 bases lining up with TRBD2. The CDR3 runs to 15 residues. From germline, CDR1 is SGHTA and CDR2 FQGNSA. V shed 0 bases and J 6 bases; nucleotides not matched to a gene: 5. CDR3 DNA: TGTGCCAGCAGCTTAGCACTAGCGGCCCCGGATACGCAGTATTTT. Protein sequence: CASSLALAAPDTQYF.

This chain joins TRBV4-2 and TRBJ1-1; D gene uncertain. Deletions cut 0 bases from V and 1 base from J, with 12 bases between. CDR3 size: 16 residues. Germline V gene lookup returns CDR1 LGHNA and CDR2 YNFKEQ. The CDR3 DNA follows: TGTGCCAGCAGCCAAGATGGAGGACGGAGGAACACTGAAGCTTTCTTT. Protein product: CASSQDGGRRNTEAFF.

The CDR3 DNA reads as TGTGCCAGCGTTATTTTGTGGGGCACTGAAGCTTTCTTT. It specifies CASVILWGTEAFF. This sequence joins TRBV2 and TRBJ1-1, with D unresolved. Germline assignment: CDR1 SNHLY and CDR2 FYNNEI. V was clipped by 8 bases and J by 4 bases, with 14 bases between them. This CDR3 comprises 13 residues. Looking up the rest from reference TRBV2 and TRBJ1-1 gives the full variable domain: EPEVTQTPSHQVTQMGQEVILRCVPISNHLYFYWYRQILGQKVEFLVSFYNNEISEKSEIFDDQFSVERPDGSNFTLKIRSTKLEDSAMYFCASVILWGTEAFFGQGTRLTVV.

The chain uses TRBV7-3 and TRBJ2-2, with 11 bases fitting TRBD2. V dropped 2 bases and J dropped 1; count of bases not matched to a gene: 6. Germline loops: CDR1 SGHTA, CDR2 FQGTGA. The length of the CDR3 is 18 residues. CDR3 protein: CASSLYPGTSGNTGELFF. Here the CDR3 DNA reads TGTGCCAGCAGCTTATACCCGGGGACTAGCGGGAACACCGGGGAGCTGTTTTTT.

The chain has TRBV19 and TRBJ2-2; 9 nucleotides line up with TRBD1. The V and J ends lost 5 bases and 7 bases, in that order; junction bases with no gene match: 5. There are 14 residues in the CDR3. Germline CDR1 is LNHDA and CDR2 is SQIVND (reference sequence). This chain's CDR3 is CASSVTGGSGELFF. The CDR3, as DNA: TGTGCCAGTAGTGTGACAGGGGGGAGCGGGGAGCTGTTTTTT. The variable domain in full, with the rest retrieved from reference TRBV19 and TRBJ2-2, is DGGITQSPKYLFRKEGQNVTLSCEQNLNHDAMYWYRQDPGQGLRLIYYSQIVNDFQKGDIAEGYSVSREKKESFPLTVTSAQKNPTAFYLCASSVTGGSGELFFGEGSRLTVL.

The rearrangement uses TRBV7-2 and TRBJ2-1; no clear D gene. CDR3 length: 14 amino acids. V lost 2 bases to trimming and J lost 9 bases, with 14 bases between them. CDR1 and CDR2 from the germline V gene are SGHTA and FQGNSA. The CDR3 nucleotides are TGTGCCAGCAGCTTAATATACATCGGTAGTGAGCAGTTCTTC. Translating gives CASSLIYIGSEQFF.

This clone is a singleton in its sample. This chain uses TRBV28 with TRBJ2-7; TRBD1 matches 9 bases. CDR3 length: 14 amino acids. J gave up 3 bases and V 7 bases, and 7 bases lay outside the gene matches. The germline gives CDR1 MDHEN, CDR2 SYDVKM. The CDR3, as DNA: TGTGCCAGCATCCCTGACAGGGGGTACTACGAGCAGTACTTC. Its translation is CASIPDRGYYEQYF.

With regard to this clone: The sample contains more than one DNA sequence encoding this CDR3. The chain joins TRBV5-1 to TRBJ1-1, with 7 bases that match TRBD1. The CDR3 is 14 residues long. The trim removed 4 bases at V and 1 base at J, leaving 4 bases unmatched. Germline lookup yields CDR1 SGHRS and CDR2 YFSETQ. The CDR3 nucleotides are TGCGCCAGCAGCCCGGGACAGTCGAACACTGAAGCTTTCTTT. Its translation: CASSPGQSNTEAFF.